This is a list of T cell receptor beta chains from one sample in a study of regulatory T cells in long-lasting Graves disease. Each CDR3 protein is one row after TCRdb ran MiXCR on the multiplex PCR reads. The sample consists of 360,000 or so distinct CDR3 sequences, roughly 17% of them appearing once. These data also featured in a second study, about T cells in Graves' hyperthyroidism and ophthalmopathy.

The starting material was peripheral blood mononuclear cells (PBMCs), obtained at new diagnosis, from a patient treated with antithyroid drugs. The receptors originated from a woman under 30 with Graves disease. Both conserved end residues are part of each CDR3. Each record gives: J gene, D gene, V gene, clone size, CDR3 DNA, CDR3 protein. D genes are given only for firm matches. Expanded clones get a size class; other rows say once, few or many, or leave the size out.

j_gene: TRBJ1-2
d_gene: -
v_gene: TRBV10-3
abundance: few
CDR3nt: TGTGCCATCAGTGGCGACGGAGCTAACTATGGCTACACCTTC
CDR3aa: CAISGDGANYGYTF

j_gene: TRBJ2-7
d_gene: -
v_gene: TRBV27
abundance: many
CDR3nt: TGTGCCAGCAGTTTCGGAGACTACGAGCAGTACTTC
CDR3aa: CASSFGDYEQYF

j_gene: TRBJ1-4
d_gene: TRBD1
v_gene: TRBV19
abundance: -
CDR3nt: TGTGCCAGTACTACGGACAGGGGGACGGCAAAACTGTTTTTT
CDR3aa: CASTTDRGTAKLFF

j_gene: TRBJ2-3
d_gene: TRBD1
v_gene: TRBV5-6
abundance: -
CDR3nt: TGTGCCAGCAGCCTTCCCCGACAGGGAGCAGATACGCAGTATTTT
CDR3aa: CASSLPRQGADTQYF

j_gene: TRBJ2-2
d_gene: TRBD1
v_gene: TRBV7-9
abundance: many
CDR3nt: TGTGCCAGCAGCCGAGGGACAGGAAAGACCGGGGAGCTGTTTTTT
CDR3aa: CASSRGTGKTGELFF

j_gene: TRBJ2-6
d_gene: TRBD1
v_gene: TRBV28
abundance: many
CDR3nt: TGTGCCAGCAGTTTCCAGGGGGCTTCTGGGGCCAACGTCCTGACTTTC
CDR3aa: CASSFQGASGANVLTF

j_gene: TRBJ1-5
d_gene: -
v_gene: TRBV15
abundance: few
CDR3nt: TGTGCCACCAGCAGAGCTCTAAATCAGCCCCAGCATTTT
CDR3aa: CATSRALNQPQHF

j_gene: TRBJ2-1
d_gene: TRBD2
v_gene: TRBV27
abundance: -
CDR3nt: TGTGCCAGCAGTTCCCGGACTAGCGGTGGCAATGAGCAGTTCTTC
CDR3aa: CASSSRTSGGNEQFF

j_gene: TRBJ1-1
d_gene: TRBD1
v_gene: TRBV7-8
abundance: -
CDR3nt: TGTGCCAGCAGCTGGGTAGCCCAGGGGGGATCTGAAGCTTTCTTT
CDR3aa: CASSWVAQGGSEAFF

j_gene: TRBJ2-7
d_gene: -
v_gene: TRBV28
abundance: many
CDR3nt: TGTGCCAGCAGTTCGCCAACGACGGTCTCCTACGAGCAGTACTTC
CDR3aa: CASSSPTTVSYEQYF

j_gene: TRBJ2-7
d_gene: -
v_gene: TRBV5-1
abundance: many
CDR3nt: TGCGCCAGCAAGGGGGGCATTCCCCCCTACGAGCAGTACTTC
CDR3aa: CASKGGIPPYEQYF

j_gene: TRBJ2-7
d_gene: -
v_gene: TRBV29-1
abundance: many
CDR3nt: TGCAGCGCCAAAGGCTCTAGCTCCTACGAGCAGTACTTC
CDR3aa: CSAKGSSSYEQYF

j_gene: TRBJ2-1
d_gene: TRBD1
v_gene: TRBV5-1
abundance: many
CDR3nt: TGCGCCAGCAGCTTGGCGGGACAGCCAAATGAGCAGTTCTTC
CDR3aa: CASSLAGQPNEQFF

j_gene: TRBJ2-1
d_gene: -
v_gene: TRBV5-1
abundance: many
CDR3nt: TGCGCCAGCAGCTTAGCCGCCCAGGAGCAGTTCTTC
CDR3aa: CASSLAAQEQFF

j_gene: TRBJ2-2
d_gene: TRBD1
v_gene: TRBV12-3/TRBV12-4
abundance: many
CDR3nt: TGTGCCAGCAGCTGGACAGGGAGGAACACCGGGGAGCTGTTTTTT
CDR3aa: CASSWTGRNTGELFF

j_gene: TRBJ1-1
d_gene: -
v_gene: TRBV14
abundance: -
CDR3nt: TGTGCCAGCAGCCAAGTGGGGACATCCAAAGCTTTCTTT
CDR3aa: CASSQVGTSKAFF

j_gene: TRBJ2-3
d_gene: -
v_gene: TRBV11-2
abundance: -
CDR3nt: TGTGCCAGCAGCTTAACCCACCGAGACAGGAGTGCTAGCACAGATACGCAGTATTTT
CDR3aa: CASSLTHRDRSASTDTQYF

j_gene: TRBJ1-1
d_gene: -
v_gene: TRBV27
abundance: many
CDR3nt: TGTGCCAGCAGTTTATTGGGGGAGGCGAACACTGAAGCTTTCTTT
CDR3aa: CASSLLGEANTEAFF

j_gene: TRBJ2-5
d_gene: -
v_gene: TRBV5-1
abundance: many
CDR3nt: TGCGCCAGCAGCTTGGCAGGCCCAGAGACCCAGTACTTC
CDR3aa: CASSLAGPETQYF

j_gene: TRBJ2-1
d_gene: TRBD2
v_gene: TRBV29-1
abundance: -
CDR3nt: TGCAGCGCAACTAGCGTCTCCTACAATGAGCAGTTCTTC
CDR3aa: CSATSVSYNEQFF

j_gene: TRBJ2-5
d_gene: TRBD1
v_gene: TRBV30
abundance: few
CDR3nt: TGTGCCTGGAGTGTAGAGTTCAGGGGGCAAGAGACCCAGTACTTC
CDR3aa: CAWSVEFRGQETQYF

j_gene: TRBJ1-2
d_gene: -
v_gene: TRBV6-2/TRBV6-3
abundance: many
CDR3nt: TGTGCCAGCAGTTACTCGACGGTCCCCTATGGCTACACCTTC
CDR3aa: CASSYSTVPYGYTF

j_gene: TRBJ2-1
d_gene: TRBD2
v_gene: TRBV6-5
abundance: many
CDR3nt: TGTGCCAGCAGTTACCTAGCGGGAGTCAGGAATGAGCAGTTCTTC
CDR3aa: CASSYLAGVRNEQFF

j_gene: TRBJ2-7
d_gene: TRBD1
v_gene: TRBV20-1
abundance: many
CDR3nt: TGCAGTGCTAAGGACAGGGGTCACTACGAGCAGTACTTC
CDR3aa: CSAKDRGHYEQYF

j_gene: TRBJ2-3
d_gene: -
v_gene: TRBV6-2/TRBV6-3
abundance: -
CDR3nt: TGTGCCAGCAGTTACTCCTGTAGTCGGGGGAGGGGGTCGAGCACAGATACGCAGTATTTT
CDR3aa: CASSYSCSRGRGSSTDTQYF

j_gene: TRBJ1-2
d_gene: -
v_gene: TRBV28
abundance: many
CDR3nt: TGTGCCAGCAGCCAGGACCGTGAGGGCTACACCTTC
CDR3aa: CASSQDREGYTF

j_gene: TRBJ2-1
d_gene: TRBD1
v_gene: TRBV3-1
abundance: many
CDR3nt: TGTGCCAGCAGCCGGACAGGGGGCAGCCATGAGCAGTTCTTC
CDR3aa: CASSRTGGSHEQFF

j_gene: TRBJ2-7
d_gene: -
v_gene: TRBV12-3/TRBV12-4
abundance: many
CDR3nt: TGTGCCAGCCAACACGAGGCTTCTTACGAGCAGTACTTC
CDR3aa: CASQHEASYEQYF

j_gene: TRBJ2-5
d_gene: TRBD1
v_gene: TRBV4-1
abundance: many
CDR3nt: TGCGCCAGCAGCCAGCCCGACAGGGAAGAGACCCAGTACTTC
CDR3aa: CASSQPDREETQYF

j_gene: TRBJ2-7
d_gene: TRBD1
v_gene: TRBV27
abundance: many
CDR3nt: TGTGCCAGCAGTTTACAGGGGGCGGGCGAGCAGTACTTC
CDR3aa: CASSLQGAGEQYF

j_gene: TRBJ2-2
d_gene: TRBD2
v_gene: TRBV5-5
abundance: -
CDR3nt: TGTGCCAGCAGAAGGACTAGCGGGAGAATAATCGGGGAGCTGTTTTTT
CDR3aa: CASRRTSGRIIGELFF